The present entry profiles one TCR beta chain with its context. In the study's own analysis: Amplification with reference gene primers provided the estimates of nucleated cell counts. Sequenced by immunoSEQ multiplex PCR; TCRdb stores in-frame clones only, minus some. From that table come the V and J calls and clone size; the DNA was used to work out D and trimming. This repertoire shows about 120,000 clones, over 75% found once; its top ten account for less than 2%. This sample is part of a study of blood T cell repertoires in COVID-19. Study context: From T cells, B-cell-depleted T cells, or PBMCs came the material, which was cDNA or gDNA.

CDR3 length: 15 amino acids. The V gene lost 6 bases and the J gene lost 12 bases, with 23 bases spanning the gap. Germline V gives CDR1 MGHRA, CDR2 YSYEKL. The sequencing sample was made of peripheral blood. The origin of this receptor is a human donor with active COVID-19. The donor label of this sample is uncertain. This chain links TRBV4-1 with TRBJ1-4; possibly TRBD1 for D (6 bases). The CDR3 region has the DNA TGCGCCAGCAGACCCGAGGGGGGGCGTTGGGAAGAACTGTTTTTT. Amino acid sequence: CASRPEGGRWEELFF.